This T cell receptor beta chain was captured in a study of T cell changes during pregnancy in multiple sclerosis. CDR1 MNHNS and CDR2 SASEGT come from the germline V gene. This CDR3 is built from 15 residues. The ends lost 4 bases at V and 5 bases at J; junction bases unmatched: 8. The table came from immunoSEQ multiplex PCR; TCRdb's copy has only in-frame clones and leaves some out. This repertoire shows about 100,000 clones, about 92% found once; its top ten account for 1.5% to 2.5%. The chain carries TRBV6-1 and TRBJ1-5; TRBD1 agrees at 7 bases. Source: peripheral blood, taken after pregnancy. The sequence came from a female donor with multiple sclerosis, enrolled in a pregnancy study. CDR3 in DNA: TGTGCCAGCAGTGGTCCAGGGGGTGGCTATCAGCCCCAGCATTTT. It encodes CASSGPGGGYQPQHF.